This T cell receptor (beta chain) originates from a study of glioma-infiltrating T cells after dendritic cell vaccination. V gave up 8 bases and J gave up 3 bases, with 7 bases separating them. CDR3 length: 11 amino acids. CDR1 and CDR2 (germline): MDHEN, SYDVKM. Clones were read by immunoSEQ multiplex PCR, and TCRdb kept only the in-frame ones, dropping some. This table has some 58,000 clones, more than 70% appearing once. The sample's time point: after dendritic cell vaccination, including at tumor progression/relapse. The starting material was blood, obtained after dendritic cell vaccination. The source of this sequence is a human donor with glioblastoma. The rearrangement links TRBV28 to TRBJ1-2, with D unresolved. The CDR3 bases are TGTGCCAGCGAGGCAGACTATGGCTACACCTTC. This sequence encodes CASEADYGYTF.